This TCR beta chain was profiled in a study of STAT3 mutations in large granular lymphocyte leukemia. Overall study: Roughly half of the longitudinally sequenced T-LGLL patients carried detectable canonical activating STAT3 mutations.

Notes on the study in general: At least one immunodominant TCR beta clonotype appeared in every T-cell large granular lymphocyte leukemia patient. Samples missed the first appearance of the clone. Sampling intervals varied between patients and samples. Some patients had persisting codominant clonotypes that could mask small clones.

The CDR3 is 15 residues long. The trim removed 3 bases at V and 7 bases at J, leaving 10 bases unmatched. CDR1 and CDR2 (germline): SGHRS, YFSETQ. As concerns this clone: Antigen: not known.

The repertoire was sequenced with immunoSEQ multiplex PCR; TCRdb's copy has only in-frame clones and lacks some. The sample comprises over 9,000 clones, over 75% of which are singletons, and less than 90% rests with the top ten. The sequenced sample consisted of peripheral blood mononuclear cells. The chain carries TRBV5-1 and TRBJ2-1; 7 nucleotides match TRBD2. This TCR was sampled from a man at least 80 years old with T-cell large granular lymphocyte leukemia. Some clones in this sample may be carry-over from other donors' samples. CDR3 nucleotides: TGCGCCAGCAGCTCCGGGGGGTATGTTGGTAATGAGCAGTTCTTC. Its translation: CASSSGGYVGNEQFF.